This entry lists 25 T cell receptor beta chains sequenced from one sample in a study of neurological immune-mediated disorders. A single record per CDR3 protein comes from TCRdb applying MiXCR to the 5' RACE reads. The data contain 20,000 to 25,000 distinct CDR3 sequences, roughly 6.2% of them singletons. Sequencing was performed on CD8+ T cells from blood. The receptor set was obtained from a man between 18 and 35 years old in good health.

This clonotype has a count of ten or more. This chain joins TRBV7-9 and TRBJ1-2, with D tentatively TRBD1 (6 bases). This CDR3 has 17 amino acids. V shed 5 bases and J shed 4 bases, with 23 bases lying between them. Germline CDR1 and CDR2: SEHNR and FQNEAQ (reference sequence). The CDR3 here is CASSAPSGGAYLYGYTF. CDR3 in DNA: TGTGCCAGCAGCGCTCCTAGTGGGGGGGCGTACCTCTATGGCTACACCTTC.

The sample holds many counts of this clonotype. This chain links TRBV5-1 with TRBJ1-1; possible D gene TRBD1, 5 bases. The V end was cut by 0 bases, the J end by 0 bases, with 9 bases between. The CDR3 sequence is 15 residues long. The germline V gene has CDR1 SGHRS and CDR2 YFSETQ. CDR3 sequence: CASSLVTDMNTEAFF. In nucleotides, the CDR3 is TGCGCCAGCAGCTTGGTTACGGACATGAACACTGAAGCTTTCTTT.

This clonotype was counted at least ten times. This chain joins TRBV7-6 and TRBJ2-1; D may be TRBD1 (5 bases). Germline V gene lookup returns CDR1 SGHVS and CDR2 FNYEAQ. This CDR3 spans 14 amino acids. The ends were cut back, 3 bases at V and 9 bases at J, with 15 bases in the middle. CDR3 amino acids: CASSFGRASGEQFF. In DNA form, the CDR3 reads TGTGCCAGCAGCTTCGGCAGGGCGTCCGGTGAGCAGTTCTTC.

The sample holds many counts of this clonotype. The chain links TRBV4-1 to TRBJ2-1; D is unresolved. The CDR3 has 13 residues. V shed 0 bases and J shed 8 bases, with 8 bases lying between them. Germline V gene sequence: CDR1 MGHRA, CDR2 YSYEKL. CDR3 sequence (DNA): TGCGCCAGCAGCCAAGACCCCTGGCATGAGCAGTTCTTC. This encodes CASSQDPWHEQFF.

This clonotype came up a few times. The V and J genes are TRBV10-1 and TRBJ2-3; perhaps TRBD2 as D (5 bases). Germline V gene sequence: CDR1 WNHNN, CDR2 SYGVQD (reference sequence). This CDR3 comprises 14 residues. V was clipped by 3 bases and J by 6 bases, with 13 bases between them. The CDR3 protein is CASSDAVGGDTQYF. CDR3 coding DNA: TGCGCCAGCAGTGATGCGGTCGGCGGGGATACGCAGTATTTT.

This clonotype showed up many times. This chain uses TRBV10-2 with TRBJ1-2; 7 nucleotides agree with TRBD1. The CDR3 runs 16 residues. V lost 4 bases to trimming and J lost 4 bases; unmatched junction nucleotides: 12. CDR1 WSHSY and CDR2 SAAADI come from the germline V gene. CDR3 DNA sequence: TGCGCCAGCAGTGGTCCGCAGGGGGAAGCAAGCTATGGCTACACCTTC. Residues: CASSGPQGEASYGYTF.

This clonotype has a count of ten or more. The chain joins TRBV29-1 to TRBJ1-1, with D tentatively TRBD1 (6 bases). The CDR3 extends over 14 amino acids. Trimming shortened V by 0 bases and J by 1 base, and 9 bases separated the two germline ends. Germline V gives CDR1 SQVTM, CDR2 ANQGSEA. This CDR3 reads CSVEDGGSNTEAFF. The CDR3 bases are TGCAGCGTTGAAGACGGGGGCTCGAACACTGAAGCTTTCTTT.

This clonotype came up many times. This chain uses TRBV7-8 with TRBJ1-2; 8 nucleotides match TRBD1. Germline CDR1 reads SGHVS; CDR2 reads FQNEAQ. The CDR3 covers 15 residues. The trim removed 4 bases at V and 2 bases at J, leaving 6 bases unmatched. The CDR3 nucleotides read TGTGCCAGCAGCTCCCACAGGGGGACCAACTATGGCTACACCTTC. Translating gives CASSSHRGTNYGYTF.

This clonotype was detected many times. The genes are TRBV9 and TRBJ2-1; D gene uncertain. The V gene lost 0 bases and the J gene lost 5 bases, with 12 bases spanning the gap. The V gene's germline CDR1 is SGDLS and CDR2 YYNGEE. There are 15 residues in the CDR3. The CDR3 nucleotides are TGTGCCAGCAGCGTAGAAAGCTACTCTAACAATGAGCAGTTCTTC. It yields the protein CASSVESYSNNEQFF.

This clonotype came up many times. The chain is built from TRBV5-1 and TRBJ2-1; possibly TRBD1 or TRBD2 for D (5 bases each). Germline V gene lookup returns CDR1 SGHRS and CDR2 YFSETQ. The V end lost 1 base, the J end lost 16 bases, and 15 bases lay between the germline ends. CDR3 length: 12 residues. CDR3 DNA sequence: TGCGCCAGCAGCTTGTTTGGGGACCAAGGATTCTTC. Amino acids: CASSLFGDQGFF.

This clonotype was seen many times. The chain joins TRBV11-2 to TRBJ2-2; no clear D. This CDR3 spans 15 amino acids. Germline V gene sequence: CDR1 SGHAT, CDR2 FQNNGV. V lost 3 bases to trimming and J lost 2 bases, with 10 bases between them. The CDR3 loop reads CASSFGPSNTGELFF. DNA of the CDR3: TGTGCCAGCAGCTTCGGGCCAAGCAACACCGGGGAGCTGTTTTTT.

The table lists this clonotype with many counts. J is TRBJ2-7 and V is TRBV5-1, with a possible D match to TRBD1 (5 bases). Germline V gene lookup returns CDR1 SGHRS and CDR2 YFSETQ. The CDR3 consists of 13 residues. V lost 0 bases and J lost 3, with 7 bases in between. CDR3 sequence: CASSLGQLYEQYF. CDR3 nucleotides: TGCGCCAGCAGCTTGGGACAGCTCTACGAGCAGTACTTC.

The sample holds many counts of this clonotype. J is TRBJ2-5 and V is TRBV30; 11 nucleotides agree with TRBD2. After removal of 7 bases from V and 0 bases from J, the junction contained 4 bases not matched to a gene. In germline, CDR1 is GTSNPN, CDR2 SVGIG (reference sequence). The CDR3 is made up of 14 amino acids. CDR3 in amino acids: CASSGGSYQETQYF. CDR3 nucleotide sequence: TGTGCCTCTAGCGGGGGGTCGTACCAAGAGACCCAGTACTTC.

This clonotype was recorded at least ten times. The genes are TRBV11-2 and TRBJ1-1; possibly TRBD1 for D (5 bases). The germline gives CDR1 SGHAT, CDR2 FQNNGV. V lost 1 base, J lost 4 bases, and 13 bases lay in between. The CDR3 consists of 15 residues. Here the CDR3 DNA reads TGTGCCAGCAGCTTAGGCCTGGGACTCCCCACTGAAGCTTTCTTT. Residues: CASSLGLGLPTEAFF.

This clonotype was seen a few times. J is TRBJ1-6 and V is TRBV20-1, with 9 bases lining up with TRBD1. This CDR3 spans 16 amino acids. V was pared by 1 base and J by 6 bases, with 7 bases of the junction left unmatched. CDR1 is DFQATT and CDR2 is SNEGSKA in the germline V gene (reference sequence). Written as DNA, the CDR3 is TGCAGTGCTAGAGGGTCTGGGACAGGGAGTAATTCACCCCTCCACTTT. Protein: CSARGSGTGSNSPLHF.

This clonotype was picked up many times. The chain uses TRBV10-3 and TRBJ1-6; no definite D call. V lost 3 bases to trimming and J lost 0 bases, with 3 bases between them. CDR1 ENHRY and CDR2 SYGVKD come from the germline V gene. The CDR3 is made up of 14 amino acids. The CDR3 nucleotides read TGTGCCATCAGTGATTCCTCCTATAATTCACCCCTCCACTTT. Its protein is CAISDSSYNSPLHF.

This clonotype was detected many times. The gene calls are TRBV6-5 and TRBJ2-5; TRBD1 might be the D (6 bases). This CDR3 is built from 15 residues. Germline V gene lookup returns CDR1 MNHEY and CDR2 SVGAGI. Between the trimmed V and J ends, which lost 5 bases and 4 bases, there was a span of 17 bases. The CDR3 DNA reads TGTGCCAGCAGTCTAACCACAGGGTCCGTAGAGACCCAGTACTTC. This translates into CASSLTTGSVETQYF.

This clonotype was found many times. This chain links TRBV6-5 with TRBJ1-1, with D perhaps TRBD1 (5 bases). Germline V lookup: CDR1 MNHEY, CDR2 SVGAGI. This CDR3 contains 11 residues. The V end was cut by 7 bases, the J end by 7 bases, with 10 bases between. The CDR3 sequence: CASTYGGEAFF. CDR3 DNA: TGTGCCAGCACCTATGGGGGTGAAGCTTTCTTT.

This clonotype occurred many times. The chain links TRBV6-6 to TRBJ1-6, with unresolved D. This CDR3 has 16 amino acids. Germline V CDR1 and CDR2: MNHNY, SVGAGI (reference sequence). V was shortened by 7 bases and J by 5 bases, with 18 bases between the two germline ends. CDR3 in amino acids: CASTSLAASHNSPLHF. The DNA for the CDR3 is TGTGCCAGCACCTCGCTCGCGGCCTCTCATAATTCACCCCTCCACTTT.

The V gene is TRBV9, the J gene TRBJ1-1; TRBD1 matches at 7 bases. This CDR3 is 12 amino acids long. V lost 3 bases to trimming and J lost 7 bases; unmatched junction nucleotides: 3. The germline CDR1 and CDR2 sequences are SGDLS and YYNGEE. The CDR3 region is CASSAGGNEAFF. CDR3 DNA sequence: TGTGCCAGCAGCGCAGGGGGAAATGAAGCTTTCTTT.

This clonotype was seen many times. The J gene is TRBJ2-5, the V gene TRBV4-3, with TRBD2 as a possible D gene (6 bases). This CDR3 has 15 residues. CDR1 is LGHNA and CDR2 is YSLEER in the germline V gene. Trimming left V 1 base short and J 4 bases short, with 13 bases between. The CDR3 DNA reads TGCGCCAGCAGCCAAGTGTCGGGAGTAGGAGAGACCCAGTACTTC. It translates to CASSQVSGVGETQYF.

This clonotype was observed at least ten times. The CDR3 is CASSLFTDTQYF. The CDR3 coding sequence is TGTGCCAGCAGCTTATTTACAGATACGCAGTATTTT. The chain employs TRBV5-6 and TRBJ2-3; D call uncertain. Germline V gene lookup returns CDR1 SGHDT and CDR2 YYEEEE. CDR3 length equals 12 residues. The V gene lost 2 bases and the J gene lost 3 bases, with 4 bases spanning the gap.

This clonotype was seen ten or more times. CDR3 loop: CASSRTFSNQPQHF. CDR3 in DNA: TGCGCCAGCAGCCGGACATTTAGCAATCAGCCCCAGCATTTT. V usage is TRBV4-1 and J usage is TRBJ1-5; tentative D call: TRBD1 (5 bases). V was cut by 4 bases and J by 0 bases, with 7 bases left in between. The CDR3 has 14 amino acids. From germline, CDR1 is MGHRA and CDR2 YSYEKL.

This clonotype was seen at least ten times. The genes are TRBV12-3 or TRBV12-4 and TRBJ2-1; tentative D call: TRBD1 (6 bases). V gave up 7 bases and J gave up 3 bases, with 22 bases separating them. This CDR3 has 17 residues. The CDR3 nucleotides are TGTGCCAGCACCGATGGCGGTGAAGGCAGGGGCTACAATGAGCAGTTCTTC. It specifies CASTDGGEGRGYNEQFF.

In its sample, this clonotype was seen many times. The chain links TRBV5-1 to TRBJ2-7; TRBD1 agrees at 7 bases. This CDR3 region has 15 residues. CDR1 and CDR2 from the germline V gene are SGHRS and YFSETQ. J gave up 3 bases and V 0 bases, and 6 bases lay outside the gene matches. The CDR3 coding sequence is TGCGCCAGCAGCTTGGAACCGGGACAGAACTACGAGCAGTACTTC. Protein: CASSLEPGQNYEQYF. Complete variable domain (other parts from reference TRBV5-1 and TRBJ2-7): KAGVTQTPRYLIKTRGQQVTLSCSPISGHRSVSWYQQTPGQGLQFLFEYFSETQRNKGNFPGRFSGRQFSNSRSEMNVSTLELGDSALYLCASSLEPGQNYEQYFGPGTRLTVT.